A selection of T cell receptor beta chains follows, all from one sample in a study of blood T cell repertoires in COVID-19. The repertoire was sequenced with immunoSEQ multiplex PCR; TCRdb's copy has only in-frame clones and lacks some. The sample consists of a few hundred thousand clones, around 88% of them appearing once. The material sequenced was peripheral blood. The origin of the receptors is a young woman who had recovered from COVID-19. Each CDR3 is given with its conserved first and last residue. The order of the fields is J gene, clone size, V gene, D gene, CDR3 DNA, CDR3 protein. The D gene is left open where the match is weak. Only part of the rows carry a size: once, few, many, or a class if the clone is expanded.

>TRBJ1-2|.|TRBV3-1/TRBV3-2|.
TGTGCCAGCAGCCCCGCGGGCCCTAACTATGGCTACACCTTC
CASSPAGPNYGYTF
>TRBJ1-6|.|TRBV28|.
TGTGCCAGCAGTTACGTGCGAGGGCGAAATTCACCCCTCCACTTT
CASSYVRGRNSPLHF
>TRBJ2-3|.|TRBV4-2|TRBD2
TGTGCCAGCAGCTTTGACAGGGCTAGCGGGGCCTCAGATACGCAGTATTTT
CASSFDRASGASDTQYF
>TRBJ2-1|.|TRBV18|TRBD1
TGTGCCAGCTCAGCGGGCGGGACAGGGGCTAATGAGCAGTTCTTC
CASSAGGTGANEQFF
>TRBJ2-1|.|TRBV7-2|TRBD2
TGTGCCAGCAGCTTAGGGACTAGAGCGGCTGGTGAGCAGTTCTTC
CASSLGTRAAGEQFF
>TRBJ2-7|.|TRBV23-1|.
TGCGCCAGCAGTCAACACAAAATACAAAAACAGGTCCCCCACCGGTACTACGAGCAGTACTTC
CASSQHKIQKQVPHRYYEQYF
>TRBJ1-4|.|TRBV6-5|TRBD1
TGTGCCAGCAGTTACCTCAGGACAGGAGGTGGTGAAAAACTGTTTTTT
CASSYLRTGGGEKLFF
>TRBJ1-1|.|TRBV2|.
TGTGCCAGCAGTAAGGAGTCCAACACTGAAGCTTTCTTT
CASSKESNTEAFF
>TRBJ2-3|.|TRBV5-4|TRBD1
TGTGCCAGCAGCTTGGCCTCCGGACAGGGGGCAGATACGCAGTATTTT
CASSLASGQGADTQYF
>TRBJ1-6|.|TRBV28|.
TGTGCCAGCAGTTCCCGTATACCCCTCCACTTT
CASSSRIPLHF
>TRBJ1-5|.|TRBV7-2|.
TGTGCCAGCAGCTTATCAAGCGGCGGGACGGAGCCCCAGCATTTT
CASSLSSGGTEPQHF
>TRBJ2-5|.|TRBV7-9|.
TGTGCCAGCAGTGACAGTCGTAAAGAGACCCAGTACTTC
CASSDSRKETQYF
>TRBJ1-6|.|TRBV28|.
TGTGCCAGCACCACTGCCGATCCTTATAATTCACCCCTCCACTTT
CASTTADPYNSPLHF
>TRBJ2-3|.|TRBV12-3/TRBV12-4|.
TGTGCCACCAGTTGGGGGGGGGCGGATACGCAGTATTTT
CATSWGGADTQYF
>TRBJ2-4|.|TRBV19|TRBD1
TGTGCCAGTAAGGGACAGGGGTTAGCCAAAAACATTCAGTACTTC
CASKGQGLAKNIQYF
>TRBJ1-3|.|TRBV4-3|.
TGCGCCAGCAGCCAATTCCAGGGTAGTGGCAACACCATATATTTT
CASSQFQGSGNTIYF
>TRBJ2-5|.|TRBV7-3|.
TGTGCCAGCAGCTTAGGCAGGATGGAGACCCAGTACTTC
CASSLGRMETQYF
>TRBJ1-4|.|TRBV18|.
TGTGCCAGCTCACCACCGGCGCAGGGGCGGGTTGAAAAACTGTTTTTT
CASSPPAQGRVEKLFF
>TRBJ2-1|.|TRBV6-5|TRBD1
TGTGCCACCGGACAGGGGGCGAACAATGAGCAGTTCTTC
CATGQGANNEQFF
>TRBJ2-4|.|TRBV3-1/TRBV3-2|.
TGTGCCAGCAGCGCGGGACAGCTAGCCAAAAACATTCAGTACTTC
CASSAGQLAKNIQYF
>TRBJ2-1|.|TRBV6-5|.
TGTGCCAGCAGTTACACGCAGGGTCTACACAATGAGCAGTTCTTC
CASSYTQGLHNEQFF
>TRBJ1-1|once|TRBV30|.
TGTGCCTGGAGTCCTGGGGGCAGTGAAGCTTTCTTT
CAWSPGGSEAFF
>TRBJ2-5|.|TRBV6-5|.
TGTGCCAGCAACATAAGGCAGGGTGAAGCCAAGACCCAGTACTTC
CASNIRQGEAKTQYF
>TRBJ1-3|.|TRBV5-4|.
TGTGCCAGCAGCTTGGACAGGGAAAGGACTGGAAACACCATATATTTT
CASSLDRERTGNTIYF
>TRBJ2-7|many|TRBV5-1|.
TGCGCCAGCAGCTCCCAAGGGGGGGATTACGAGCAGTACTTC
CASSSQGGDYEQYF
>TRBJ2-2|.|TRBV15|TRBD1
TGTGCCACCAGCAGAGATCAAAACAGGGGGTCCGGGGAGCTGTTTTTT
CATSRDQNRGSGELFF
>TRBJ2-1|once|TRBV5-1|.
TGCGCCAGCAGCTTGGCCGTCTACAATGAGCAGTTCTTC
CASSLAVYNEQFF
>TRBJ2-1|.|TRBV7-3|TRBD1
TGTGCCAGCAGCTCTCAGGGGGCGCGGGACAATGAGCAGTTCTTC
CASSSQGARDNEQFF
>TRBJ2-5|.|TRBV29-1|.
TGCAGCGTTGAAGATCGTAACAGTCTCCAAGAGACCCAGTACTTC
CSVEDRNSLQETQYF
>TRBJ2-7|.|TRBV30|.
TGTGCCTGGACTGGCAGTCCCTTCTACGAGCAGTACTTC
CAWTGSPFYEQYF
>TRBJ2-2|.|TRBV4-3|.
TGCGCCAGCTCGCAGGAAAGTAACACCGGGGAGCTGTTTTTT
CASSQESNTGELFF
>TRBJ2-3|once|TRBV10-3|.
TGTGCCGTAAGAAAAGGGGGAGCTAGCACAGATACGCAGTATTTT
CAVRKGGASTDTQYF
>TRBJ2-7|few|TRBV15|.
TGTGCCACCAGCAGAGGACAAAGAGAGCAGTACTTC
CATSRGQREQYF
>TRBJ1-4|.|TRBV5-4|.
TGTGCCAGCAAGGCGGGAGGGGCCGCCGTTAATGAAAAACTGTTTTTT
CASKAGGAAVNEKLFF
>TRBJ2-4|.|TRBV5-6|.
TGTGCCAGCAGCTGGCGCGGAGGGTCGGGCATTCAGTACTTC
CASSWRGGSGIQYF
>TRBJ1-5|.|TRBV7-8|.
TGTGCCAGCAGCTTCGGGGTCTACAATCAGCCCCAGCATTTT
CASSFGVYNQPQHF
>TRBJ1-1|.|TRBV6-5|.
TGTGCCAGCAGTTACTCGACACCTACTCCGGACACTGAAGCTTTCTTT
CASSYSTPTPDTEAFF